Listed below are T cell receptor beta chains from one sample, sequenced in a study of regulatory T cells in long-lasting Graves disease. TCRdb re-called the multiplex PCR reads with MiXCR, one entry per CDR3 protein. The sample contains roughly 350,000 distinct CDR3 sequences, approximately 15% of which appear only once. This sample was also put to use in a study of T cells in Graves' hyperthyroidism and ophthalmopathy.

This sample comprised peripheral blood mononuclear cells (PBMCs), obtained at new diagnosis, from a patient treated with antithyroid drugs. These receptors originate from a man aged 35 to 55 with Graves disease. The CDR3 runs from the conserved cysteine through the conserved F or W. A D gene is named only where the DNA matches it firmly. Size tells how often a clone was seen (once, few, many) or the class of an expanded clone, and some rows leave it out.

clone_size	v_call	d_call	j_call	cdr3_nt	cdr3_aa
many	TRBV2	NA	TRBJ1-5	TGTGCCAGCAGTCTATCAGGGGATCGGAGCAATCAGCCCCAGCATTTT	CASSLSGDRSNQPQHF
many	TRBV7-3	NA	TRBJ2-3	TGTGCCAGCAGCGCCAAACAGGCTAGCACAGATACGCAGTATTTT	CASSAKQASTDTQYF
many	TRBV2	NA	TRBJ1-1	TGTGCCACCCTATCCGGGGCGGGGAACACTGAAGCTTTCTTT	CATLSGAGNTEAFF
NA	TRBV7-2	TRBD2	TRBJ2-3	TGTGCCAGCAGCATTCGGACTAGCGCAGATACGCAGTATTTT	CASSIRTSADTQYF
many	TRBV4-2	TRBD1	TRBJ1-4	TGTGCCAGCAGCCAAGATTGGGACAGATGGGGAACTAATGAAAAACTGTTTTTT	CASSQDWDRWGTNEKLFF
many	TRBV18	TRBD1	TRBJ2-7	TGTGCCAGCTCACCACTGGGACAGACTTACTACGAGCAGTACTTC	CASSPLGQTYYEQYF
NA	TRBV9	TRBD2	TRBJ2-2	TGTGCCAGCAGCGCCAAACTAGCGGACACCGGGGAGCTGTTTTTT	CASSAKLADTGELFF
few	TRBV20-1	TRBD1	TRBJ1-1	TGCAGTGCTATAATAGGGGACAGACGGTCTGAAGCTTTCTTT	CSAIIGDRRSEAFF
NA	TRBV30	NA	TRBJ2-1	TGTGCCTGGAGTGTTTCTGGGTACAATGAGCAGTTCTTC	CAWSVSGYNEQFF
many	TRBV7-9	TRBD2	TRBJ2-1	TGTGCCAGCAGCTCCCCCTATAGCGGGGGGGCCTACAATGAGCAGTTCTTC	CASSSPYSGGAYNEQFF
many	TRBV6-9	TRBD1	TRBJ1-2	TGTGCCAGCAGTTGGACAGGGGGAGACTATGGCTACACCTTC	CASSWTGGDYGYTF
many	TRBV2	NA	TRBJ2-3	TGTGCCAGCAGACGGGGGCTAGCGGCCGGCACAGATACGCAGTATTTT	CASRRGLAAGTDTQYF
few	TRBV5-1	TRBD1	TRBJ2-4	TGCGCCAGCAGCACCCAGCGGACAGGGGGAAACATTCAGTACTTC	CASSTQRTGGNIQYF
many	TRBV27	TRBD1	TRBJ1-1	TGTGCCAGCAGTTCGCCAGGGGGAAGGGAAGTTAAAGCTTTCTTT	CASSSPGGREVKAFF
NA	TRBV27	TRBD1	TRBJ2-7	TGTGCCAGCAGTTTATCCCCCATGGGACAGGCCTACCCCTACGAGCAGTACTTC	CASSLSPMGQAYPYEQYF
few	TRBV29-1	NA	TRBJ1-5	TGCAGCGTTACCGTCGACAGTCAAGGTCAGCCCCAGCATTTT	CSVTVDSQGQPQHF
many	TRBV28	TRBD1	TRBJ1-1	TGTGCCAGCAGTTTGGAGACAGGGAAAGGAGCTTTCTTT	CASSLETGKGAFF
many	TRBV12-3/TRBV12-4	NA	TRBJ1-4	TGTGCCAGCAGTTACCGGACGGTAACTAATGAAAAACTGTTTTTT	CASSYRTVTNEKLFF
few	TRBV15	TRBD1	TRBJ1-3	TGTGCCACCGGGGACAGGGTTTCTGGAAACACCATATATTTT	CATGDRVSGNTIYF
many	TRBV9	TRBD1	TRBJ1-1	TGTGCCAGCAGCGCACAGGGGGCCGATAACACTGAAGCTTTCTTT	CASSAQGADNTEAFF
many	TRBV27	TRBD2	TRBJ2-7	TGTGCCAGCAGTGGCCGGTTAGCGGGCGAGCAGTACTTC	CASSGRLAGEQYF
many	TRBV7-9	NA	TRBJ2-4	TGTGCCAGCAGCTCCCCCTCGGCCCAACTAGCCAAAAACATTCAGTACTTC	CASSSPSAQLAKNIQYF
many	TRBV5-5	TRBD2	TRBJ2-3	TGTGCCAGCAGCACCGGACTAGCGGGGAGCTCAGATACGCAGTATTTT	CASSTGLAGSSDTQYF
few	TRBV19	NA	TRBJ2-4	TGTGCCAGTAGTATGCCTTTGGGGGCCCAGGACATTCAGTACTTC	CASSMPLGAQDIQYF
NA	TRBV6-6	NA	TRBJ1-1	TGTGCCAGCAGTTACTCGGGGGGGGGGTTCACTGAAGCTTTCTTT	CASSYSGGGFTEAFF
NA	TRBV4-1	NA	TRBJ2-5	TGCGCCAGCAGCCAAGATACAAGCAGAGAGACCCAGTACTTC	CASSQDTSRETQYF
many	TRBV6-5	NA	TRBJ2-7	TGTGCCAGCATTACTAGTGGCGACGAGCAGTACTTC	CASITSGDEQYF
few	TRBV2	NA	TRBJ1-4	TGTGCCGCGGGCAGGGCCACAACTAATGAAAAACTGTTTTTT	CAAGRATTNEKLFF
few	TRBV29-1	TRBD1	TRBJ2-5	TGCAGCGCCTCCTCCGGGACAGGGGAAGAGACCCAGTACTTC	CSASSGTGEETQYF
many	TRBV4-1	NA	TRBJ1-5	TGCGCCAGCAGCCAAGACGGTTCCGGGGTGCGGCCCCAGCATTTT	CASSQDGSGVRPQHF
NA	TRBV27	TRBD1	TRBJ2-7	TGTGCCAGCAGTTCCACAAGGACAGGGGCAGGCGAGCAGTACTTC	CASSSTRTGAGEQYF
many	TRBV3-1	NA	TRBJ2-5	TGTGCCAGCAGCCAAGGGGGCACCGAAGAGACCCAGTACTTC	CASSQGGTEETQYF
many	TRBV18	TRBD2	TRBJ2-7	TGTGCCAGCTCACCGAGCCCCAGCGGGGGGGCTGGCGAGCAGTACTTC	CASSPSPSGGAGEQYF
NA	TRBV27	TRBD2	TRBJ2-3	TGTGCCAGCAGTTTATTTAATAGCGGGGGGCGTCCAGATACGCAGTATTTT	CASSLFNSGGRPDTQYF
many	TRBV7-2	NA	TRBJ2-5	TGTGCCAGCAGCTTAGCTGGGACTGGCGTAAGGACCCAGTACTTC	CASSLAGTGVRTQYF
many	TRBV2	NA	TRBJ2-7	TGTGCCAGCAGTACCCAGGGGAAAATTTACGAGCAGTACTTC	CASSTQGKIYEQYF
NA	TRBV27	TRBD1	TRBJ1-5	TGTGCCAGCAGTAAATTACAGGGGGCCCCCAATCAGCCCCAGCATTTT	CASSKLQGAPNQPQHF
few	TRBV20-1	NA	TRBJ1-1	TGCAGTGCTAGACAGGGCGGTAGGACTGAAGCTTTCTTT	CSARQGGRTEAFF
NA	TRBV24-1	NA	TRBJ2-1	TGTGCCACCAGTGATTTCACAGCTTCTGGGGAGACCCAGTGCTTC	CATSDFTASGETQCF
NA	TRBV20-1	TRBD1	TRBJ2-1	TGCAGTGCTGATCCGCAGGGGGTGAGGAACAATGAGCAGTTCTTC	CSADPQGVRNNEQFF
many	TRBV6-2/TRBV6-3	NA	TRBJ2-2	TGTGCCAGCGGAGTGAGACACGTGAACACCGGGGAGCTGTTTTTT	CASGVRHVNTGELFF
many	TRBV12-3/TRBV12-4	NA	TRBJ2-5	TGTGCCAGCAGTCCTGACTACCGCCAAGAGACCCAGTACTTC	CASSPDYRQETQYF
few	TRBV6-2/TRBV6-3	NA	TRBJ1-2	TGTGCCAGCTGGGGGGGATCGCGATATGGCTACACCTTC	CASWGGSRYGYTF
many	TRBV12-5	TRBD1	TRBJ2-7	TGTGCTAGCGCCGACCGTCCGGGACAGGGGATGGGGGAGCAGTACTTC	CASADRPGQGMGEQYF
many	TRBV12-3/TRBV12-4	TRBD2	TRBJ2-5	TGTGCCAGCAGGCAGTGGGATAGCGGGGGGGCGGGTCAAGAGACCCAGTACTTC	CASRQWDSGGAGQETQYF
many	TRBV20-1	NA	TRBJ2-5	TGCAGTGCAACTGAGGGGCCAGAGACCCAGTACTTC	CSATEGPETQYF
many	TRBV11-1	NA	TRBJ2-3	TGTGCCAGCAGCTCGAGTGCACGCGGGGATACGCAGTATTTT	CASSSSARGDTQYF
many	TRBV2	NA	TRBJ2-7	TGTGCCAGCAGTGAAGGATTGGGGGGACTCTACGAGCAGTACTTC	CASSEGLGGLYEQYF
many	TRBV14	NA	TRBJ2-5	TGTGCCTACTTACAAGACGAGGGCAACCAAGAGACCCAGTACTTC	CAYLQDEGNQETQYF
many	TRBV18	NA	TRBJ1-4	TGTGCCAGCTCACTAGCCGGGACCGTTAATGAAAAACTGTTTTTT	CASSLAGTVNEKLFF
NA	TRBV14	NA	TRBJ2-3	TGTGCCAGCAGCCAAGTAGGCGGGACGGTGACAGATACGCAGTATTTT	CASSQVGGTVTDTQYF
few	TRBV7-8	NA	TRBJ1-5	TGTGCCAGTGCAGGGGTGAGCAATCAGCCCCAGCATTTT	CASAGVSNQPQHF
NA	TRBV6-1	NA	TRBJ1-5	TGTGCCAGCAGTGAACTACGGGGCGAGGGCAATCAGCCCCAGCATTTT	CASSELRGEGNQPQHF
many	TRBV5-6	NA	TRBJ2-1	TGTGCCAGCAGCTTGGTCGCTGGGGAGCGTTACAATGAGCAGTTCTTC	CASSLVAGERYNEQFF
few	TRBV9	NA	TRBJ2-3	TGTGCCAGCAGCGTTCGCCCGGGGGGCACAGATACGCAGTATTTT	CASSVRPGGTDTQYF
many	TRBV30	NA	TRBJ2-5	TGTGCCTGGAGTGTGGGGGCGCGCGAGACCCAGTACTTC	CAWSVGARETQYF
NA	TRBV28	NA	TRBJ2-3	TGTGCCAGCAGTTTAAGTAGTGGCGGGACGGCTAGCACAGATACGCAGTATTTT	CASSLSSGGTASTDTQYF
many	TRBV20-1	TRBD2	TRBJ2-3	TGCAGTGCTAGATCCCCGACTAGCGGGGCGGATACGCAGTATTTT	CSARSPTSGADTQYF